What follows are 26 T cell receptor beta chains derived from one specimen sequenced in a study of blood T cell repertoires in COVID-19 (dated by TCRdb to 2019 to 2021). The library was built by means of the immunoSEQ multiplex PCR assay. The table was pulled from immuneACCESS by TCRdb, which kept in-frame rearrangements only. Such tables lose some clones; where checked, under half of the loss comes from unresolved V genes, and the rest has no known cause. The sample table contains roughly 75,000 clones; only one count was recorded for approximately 90% of them. Approximately 0.59% of the sample comes from the top ten. Sequencing was done on a sample of peripheral blood. The receptors stem from a man in his fifties or sixties with acute or convalescent COVID-19.

This sequence joins TRBV14 and TRBJ2-3, with 10 bases fitting TRBD2. V lost 5 bases, J lost 7 bases, and 6 bases stayed unmatched. This CDR3 is 14 amino acids long. The V gene's germline CDR1 is SGHDN and CDR2 FVKESK. CDR3 DNA sequence: TGTGCCAGCAGCTGGACTAGCGGACTCCATACGCAGTATTTT. Protein product: CASSWTSGLHTQYF.

The gene calls are TRBV27 and TRBJ1-4; tentative D call: TRBD1 (6 bases). The CDR3 has 13 residues. Trimming removed 7 bases at V and 3 bases at J, with 9 bases between. The germline CDR1 and CDR2 sequences are MNHEY and SMNVEV (reference sequence). The CDR3 protein is CASKRQANEKLFF. CDR3 nucleotide sequence: TGTGCCAGCAAAAGACAGGCTAATGAAAAACTGTTTTTT.

J is TRBJ2-5 and V is TRBV5-1; D is possibly TRBD1 (6 bases). Germline-derived CDR1 and CDR2 are SGHRS and YFSETQ. This CDR3 contains 15 residues. V was pared by 2 bases and J by 0 bases, with 11 bases between. CDR3 sequence (DNA): TGCGCCAGCAGCTTCTCCGGGACATACCAAGAGACCCAGTACTTC. Protein: CASSFSGTYQETQYF. Drawing the rest from reference TRBV5-1 and TRBJ2-5, the complete variable domain is KAGVTQTPRYLIKTRGQQVTLSCSPISGHRSVSWYQQTPGQGLQFLFEYFSETQRNKGNFPGRFSGRQFSNSRSEMNVSTLELGDSALYLCASSFSGTYQETQYFGPGTRLLVL.

The chain joins TRBV12-3 or TRBV12-4 to TRBJ2-7, with a tentative D call TRBD1 (5 bases). This CDR3 region has 12 residues. V was clipped by 4 bases and J by 3 bases, with 7 bases between them. The CDR3 DNA reads TGTGCCAGCAGTTCGCAGGGCTACGAGCAGTACTTC. It yields the protein CASSSQGYEQYF.

The rearrangement joins TRBV5-1 to TRBJ1-1; D is undetermined. Germline V gene sequence: CDR1 SGHRS, CDR2 YFSETQ. Trimming stripped 1 base from V and 0 bases from J, with 10 bases between. This CDR3 is 15 amino acids long. DNA of the CDR3: TGCGCCAGCAGCTTGTACGGCAGGATGAACACTGAAGCTTTCTTT. The encoded protein is CASSLYGRMNTEAFF.

V gene TRBV9 combines with J gene TRBJ1-6; D might be TRBD1 (5 bases). Per germline, CDR1 SGDLS and CDR2 YYNGEE. Trimming stripped 3 bases from V and 8 bases from J, with 12 bases between. The CDR3 length is 14 residues. CDR3: CASSADGGDSPLHF. The CDR3 bases are TGTGCCAGCAGCGCAGACGGGGGGGATTCACCCCTCCACTTT.

This sequence joins TRBV5-4 and TRBJ2-7; 11 bases agree with TRBD2. Per the germline V gene, CDR1 is SGHNT and CDR2 is YYREEE (reference sequence). The CDR3 covers 14 residues. V dropped 5 bases and J dropped 3; count of bases not matched to a gene: 4. The CDR3 sequence is CASSSGTSGYEQYF. The DNA of the CDR3 is TGTGCCAGCAGTTCCGGGACTAGCGGCTACGAGCAGTACTTC. The full variable domain, its missing parts supplied by reference TRBV5-4 and TRBJ2-7, is ETGVTQSPTHLIKTRGQQVTLRCSSQSGHNTVSWYQQALGQGPQFIFQYYREEENGRGNFPPRFSGLQFPNYSSELNVNALELDDSALYLCASSSGTSGYEQYFGPGTRLTVT.

This rearrangement joins TRBV3-1 (or the pseudogene TRBV3-2) to TRBJ2-7; 8 nucleotides align to TRBD1. V dropped 4 bases and J dropped 1; count of bases not matched to a gene: 9. The germline V gene has CDR1 LGHDT and CDR2 YNNKEL (reference sequence). The CDR3 length is 16 residues. CDR3 sequence (DNA): TGTGCCAGCAGCCCTACTCCCCAGGGGGCATCCTACGAGCAGTACTTC. Translating it yields CASSPTPQGASYEQYF.

The V and J genes are TRBV5-1 and TRBJ2-1; 11 bases map to TRBD2. CDR1 is SGHRS and CDR2 is YFSETQ in the germline V gene. This CDR3 has 15 residues. With 4 bases clipped from V and 5 bases from J, the junction kept 5 bases outside the gene matches. The CDR3 DNA is TGCGCCAGCAGCGACGGACTAGCGGGCAACAATGAGCAGTTCTTC. Its translation is CASSDGLAGNNEQFF.

The chain has TRBV27 and TRBJ2-5, with a weak D call TRBD2 (6 bases). This CDR3 contains 13 residues. The germline V gene has CDR1 MNHEY and CDR2 SMNVEV (reference sequence). V dropped 4 bases and J dropped 5 bases, with 11 bases sitting between them. CDR3 in DNA: TGTGCCAGCAGTTGGAGGGGCGGGGAGACCCAGTACTTC. This encodes CASSWRGGETQYF.

The rearrangement joins TRBV27 to TRBJ2-1, with 8 bases fitting TRBD2. CDR3 length: 16 amino acids. Germline lookup yields CDR1 MNHEY and CDR2 SMNVEV (reference sequence). The V and J ends lost 5 bases and 1 base, in that order; junction bases with no gene match: 7. CDR3 region: CASSPLRGGSYNEQFF. CDR3 DNA: TGTGCCAGCAGTCCCCTACGGGGGGGGTCCTACAATGAGCAGTTCTTC.

This clone has only one observation. The chain is built from TRBV11-3 and TRBJ2-7; TRBD2 matches at 7 bases. The germline CDR1 and CDR2 sequences are SGHNT and YENEEA. The CDR3 length is 12 residues. The V and J ends lost 5 bases and 9 bases, in that order; junction bases with no gene match: 7. CDR3 bases: TGTGCCAGCAGCAACGGACTAGACGCGCAGTACTTC. Translation gives CASSNGLDAQYF.

The chain is built from TRBV3-1 (or the pseudogene TRBV3-2) and TRBJ1-2; TRBD1 is a possible D gene (5 bases). CDR1 LGHDT and CDR2 YNNKEL come from the germline V gene (reference sequence). The germline V and J ends were trimmed by 5 bases and 4 bases, with 17 bases remaining between them. The CDR3 has 15 residues. CDR3 sequence: CASSLPGEPFYGYTF. The CDR3 coding sequence is TGTGCCAGCAGCTTGCCGGGGGAACCCTTCTATGGCTACACCTTC.

This rearrangement joins TRBV6-6 to TRBJ2-1; 11 nucleotides match TRBD2. CDR3 length equals 15 residues. CDR1 and CDR2 (germline): MNHNY, SVGAGI (reference sequence). Trimming cost V 0 bases and J 7 bases; bases outside gene matches: 2. CDR3 loop: CASSYSRLAGNEQFF. CDR3 bases: TGTGCCAGCAGTTACTCGAGACTAGCGGGAAATGAGCAGTTCTTC.

The V and J genes are TRBV5-1 and TRBJ2-7, with TRBD2 matching over 14 bases. Germline lookup yields CDR1 SGHRS and CDR2 YFSETQ. After removal of 0 bases from V and 6 bases from J, the junction contained 5 bases not matched to a gene. This CDR3 comprises 16 residues. The DNA of the CDR3 is TGCGCCAGCAGCTTGGAGGGACTAGCGGGGGACAGCGAGCAGTACTTC. It codes for CASSLEGLAGDSEQYF. The variable domain in full, completed from reference TRBV5-1 and TRBJ2-7, reads KAGVTQTPRYLIKTRGQQVTLSCSPISGHRSVSWYQQTPGQGLQFLFEYFSETQRNKGNFPGRFSGRQFSNSRSEMNVSTLELGDSALYLCASSLEGLAGDSEQYFGPGTRLTVT.

This clone was seen once. The gene calls are TRBV4-2 and TRBJ2-7; 8 positions match TRBD1. The CDR3 has 17 amino acids. Germline loops: CDR1 LGHNA, CDR2 YNFKEQ. Trimming cost V 3 bases and J 2 bases; bases outside gene matches: 12. CDR3: CASSHLPGQGYTYEQYF. The CDR3 region has the DNA TGTGCCAGCAGCCACCTGCCCGGACAGGGATATACCTACGAGCAGTACTTC.

The J gene is TRBJ1-1, the V gene TRBV13; the D is unclear. There are 18 residues in the CDR3. Trimming removed 3 bases from V and 4 bases from J, with 24 bases in between. Germline CDR1 reads PRHDT; CDR2 reads FYEKMQ (reference sequence). CDR3: CASSFTYAWGLGGTEAFF. CDR3 DNA sequence: TGTGCCAGCAGCTTTACTTATGCGTGGGGTCTGGGAGGCACTGAAGCTTTCTTT.

V gene TRBV6-6 combines with J gene TRBJ2-5, with 7 bases fitting TRBD1. Germline V CDR1 and CDR2: MNHNY, SVGAGI (reference sequence). This CDR3 comprises 13 residues. V lost 5 bases to trimming and J lost 4 bases; unmatched junction nucleotides: 4. The CDR3 here is CASSPQGSETQYF. The CDR3, as DNA: TGTGCCAGCAGTCCACAGGGGTCAGAGACCCAGTACTTC.

J is TRBJ2-1 and V is TRBV1; the table's D call TRBD2 went unverified against the DNA. TRBV1 is a documented pseudogene. CDR3 length: 17 residues. CDR3 nucleotides: TGCACCAGCAGCCAACCCCATCCTTGCGGGAGGGCGCCCGGAGGGTTCTTC. This codes for CTSSQPHPCGRAPGGFF.

CDR3 nucleotide sequence: TGCGCCAGCAGTGGGGCTAGCCTCGTTGAGACCCAGTACTTC. Amino acid sequence: CASSGASLVETQYF. The chain is built from TRBV10-2 and TRBJ2-5; D might be TRBD2 (5 bases). Germline values: CDR1 WSHSY, CDR2 SAAADI. Trimming left V 4 bases short and J 5 bases short, with 14 bases between. This CDR3 contains 14 residues.

The chain couples TRBV3-1 (or the pseudogene TRBV3-2) to TRBJ2-3, with 9 bases that match TRBD2. Germline CDR1 LGHDT, CDR2 YNNKEL (reference sequence). The CDR3 has 16 residues. With V trimmed by 0 bases and J by 12 bases, 13 bases remained unmatched. The chain's CDR3 is CASSQDVPSGVLGQYF. CDR3 coding DNA: TGTGCCAGCAGCCAAGATGTACCTAGCGGGGTCTTAGGACAGTATTTT.

The chain joins TRBV5-1 to TRBJ2-7; 12 bases line up with TRBD1. CDR3 length equals 16 residues. Trimming cost V 4 bases and J 4 bases; bases outside gene matches: 9. The germline V gene has CDR1 SGHRS and CDR2 YFSETQ. As DNA, the CDR3 is TGCGCCAGCAGCCCGGGGGGACAGGGGGCAATTTACGAGCAGTACTTC. As protein: CASSPGGQGAIYEQYF.

This chain links TRBV2 with TRBJ2-3; 10 positions agree with TRBD1. Per the germline V gene, CDR1 is SNHLY and CDR2 is FYNNEI. The CDR3 loop spans 14 amino acids. V lost 8 bases, J lost 6 bases, and 8 bases stayed unmatched. In DNA form, the CDR3 reads TGTGCCAGCGATGGCGACAGGGGGCCGGATACGCAGTATTTT. Encoded protein: CASDGDRGPDTQYF.

This rearrangement joins TRBV5-5 to TRBJ2-1; D not certain. The germline V gene has CDR1 SGHKS and CDR2 YYEKEE (reference sequence). V dropped 2 bases and J dropped 4 bases, with 7 bases sitting between them. The CDR3 sequence is 13 residues long. CDR3 DNA sequence: TGTGCCAGCAGCTTTAGTGTTTACAATGAGCAGTTCTTC. Its protein product is CASSFSVYNEQFF.

Written as DNA, the CDR3 is TGTGCCAGCAGCTCCGTGTTTGAAGCTTTCTTT. It encodes CASSSVFEAFF. The rearrangement uses TRBV7-9 and TRBJ1-1; D is unclear. V lost 4 bases and J lost 7, with 7 bases in between. Germline-derived CDR1 and CDR2 are SEHNR and FQNEAQ (reference sequence). CDR3 length: 11 residues. The full variable domain, in which reference TRBV7-9 and TRBJ1-1 provide the parts outside the CDR3, is DTGVSQNPRHKITKRGQNVTFRCDPISEHNRLYWYRQTLGQGPEFLTYFQNEAQLEKSRLLSDRFSAERPKGSFSTLEIQRTEQGDSAMYLCASSSVFEAFFGQGTRLTVV.

The rearrangement links TRBV3-1 (or the pseudogene TRBV3-2) to TRBJ1-2, with 7 nucleotides matching TRBD1. In germline, CDR1 is LGHDT, CDR2 YNNKEL (reference sequence). The CDR3 sequence is 13 residues long. V was pared by 5 bases and J by 2 bases, with 2 bases of the junction left unmatched. This CDR3 reads CASSAGGNYGYTF. In DNA form, the CDR3 reads TGTGCCAGCAGCGCAGGGGGGAACTATGGCTACACCTTC.